This T cell receptor beta chain is drawn from a study of blood T cell repertoires in COVID-19. The length of the CDR3 is 15 residues. Trimming took off 6 bases at V and 3 bases at J, with 14 bases between the two ends. The germline CDR1 and CDR2 sequences are SNHLY and FYNNEI. The table came from immunoSEQ multiplex PCR; TCRdb's copy has only in-frame clones and leaves some out. The sample lists 150,000 to 200,000 clones, just under 80% occurring once. The specimen was peripheral blood. The receptor was isolated from a woman of 80 years or more with acute or convalescent COVID-19. This chain connects TRBV2 to TRBJ1-4, with D possibly TRBD1 on 6 matching bases. The CDR3 is CASSRETGANEKLFF. CDR3 nucleotide sequence: TGTGCCAGCAGCCGAGAGACAGGAGCTAATGAAAAACTGTTTTTT.